Following are 29 T cell receptor beta chains from one sample sequenced in a study of T cell responses to AZD1222 COVID-19 vaccine. Produced via immunoSEQ multiplex PCR; TCRdb's table is partial and in-frame only. Here the sample spans about 130,000 clones, 75% to 95% being singletons. The source was peripheral blood, collected 28 days after the second AZD1222 dose. The receptors originated from an adult who received the AZD1222 COVID-19 vaccine.

The chain recombines TRBV2 with TRBJ1-5, with a weak D call TRBD1 (5 bases). CDR1 is SNHLY, CDR2 FYNNEI, per germline. The CDR3 contains 14 residues. V was pared by 7 bases and J by 1 base, with 11 bases between. This CDR3 is CASNGRASNQPQHF. CDR3 nucleotide sequence: TGTGCCAGCAATGGCAGGGCGAGCAATCAGCCCCAGCATTTT.

The chain combines TRBV30 with TRBJ1-4; D not resolved. Germline CDR1 and CDR2: GTSNPN and SVGIG (reference sequence). The V and J ends lost 6 bases and 10 bases respectively, with 18 bases between them. The CDR3 contains 13 residues. CDR3 region: CACTRANEGKLFF. In nucleotides, the CDR3 is TGTGCCTGTACAAGGGCCAACGAAGGAAAACTGTTTTTT.

V usage is TRBV28 and J usage is TRBJ2-3; TRBD2 is a possible D gene (5 bases). The germline V and J ends were trimmed by 4 bases and 9 bases, with 8 bases remaining between them. Germline CDR1 is MDHEN and CDR2 is SYDVKM. The CDR3 is made up of 11 amino acids. CDR3 loop: CASSYGLTQYF. CDR3 coding DNA: TGTGCCAGCAGTTACGGACTCACGCAGTATTTT.

The chain couples TRBV11-3 to TRBJ1-1; 7 bases map to TRBD1. With V trimmed by 5 bases and J by 5 bases, 2 bases remained unmatched. CDR1 SGHNT and CDR2 YENEEA come from the germline V gene. The CDR3 spans 12 residues. CDR3 amino acids: CASSSRGTEAFF. The CDR3, as DNA: TGTGCCAGCAGCAGCAGGGGGACTGAAGCTTTCTTT.

This chain uses TRBV4-1 with TRBJ1-1; D not certain. Trimming stripped 1 base from V and 0 bases from J, with 9 bases between. CDR3 size: 15 residues. Germline V gene data show CDR1 as MGHRA and CDR2 as YSYEKL. The CDR3 protein is CASSQGAALNTEAFF. The CDR3 DNA is TGCGCCAGCAGCCAAGGAGCAGCCTTGAACACTGAAGCTTTCTTT.

The rearrangement uses TRBV5-4 and TRBJ1-2; D not certain. The CDR3 sequence is 15 residues long. V lost 1 base, J lost 0 bases, and 10 bases lay in between. Germline CDR1 SGHNT, CDR2 YYREEE (reference sequence). CDR3 coding DNA: TGTGCCAGCAGCTTGCCAGGAAGCTCTAACTATGGCTACACCTTC. Translated: CASSLPGSSNYGYTF.

The chain recombines TRBV5-6 with TRBJ1-4; TRBD1 aligns across 7 bases. Trimming removed 4 bases from V and 7 bases from J; junction bases left unmatched: 7. The CDR3 has 14 amino acids. CDR1 SGHDT and CDR2 YYEEEE come from the germline V gene. CDR3 in amino acids: CASSDDREGEKLFF. CDR3 bases: TGTGCCAGCAGCGACGACAGGGAGGGTGAAAAACTGTTTTTT.

This chain joins TRBV7-9 and TRBJ1-2, with D uncertain. The CDR3 extends over 13 amino acids. CDR1 and CDR2 (germline): SEHNR, FQNEAQ (reference sequence). Trimming stripped 5 bases from V and 2 bases from J, with 9 bases between. CDR3 amino acids: CASSAGRNYGYTF. The CDR3 DNA reads as TGTGCCAGCAGCGCCGGACGGAACTATGGCTACACCTTC.

The CDR3, as DNA: TGTGCCAGCAGTTACTACAATGAGCAGTTCTTC. Translating it yields CASSYYNEQFF. The chain has TRBV12-3 or TRBV12-4 and TRBJ2-1, with D unresolved. V shed 4 bases and J shed 3 bases, with 1 base lying between them. The CDR3 loop spans 11 amino acids.

This clone was observed once. The V gene is TRBV4-3, the J gene TRBJ2-1; unclear D gene. CDR3 length: 18 residues. From germline, CDR1 is LGHNA and CDR2 YSLEER. V was pared by 0 bases and J by 0 bases, with 15 bases between. CDR3 amino acids: CASSQDYKETSSYNEQFF. As DNA, the CDR3 is TGCGCCAGCAGCCAAGATTACAAAGAGACGAGCTCCTACAATGAGCAGTTCTTC.

The chain links TRBV7-3 to TRBJ2-1; 9 bases align to TRBD2. The germline V gene has CDR1 SGHTA and CDR2 FQGTGA. V lost 5 bases to trimming and J lost 4 bases; unmatched junction nucleotides: 9. The CDR3 covers 16 residues. The CDR3 nucleotides are TGTGCCAGCAGCCCCTCGGGACTAGCCCAATACAATGAGCAGTTCTTC. This encodes CASSPSGLAQYNEQFF.

This chain joins TRBV11-3 and TRBJ1-1; D unclear. V lost 5 bases and J 2 bases, leaving 24 bases between the germline ends. This CDR3 has 18 amino acids. The germline V gene encodes CDR1 SGHNT and CDR2 YENEEA. CDR3 loop: CASSTPLFGVGYNTEAFF. DNA of the CDR3: TGTGCCAGCAGCACACCTTTATTCGGGGTCGGATATAACACTGAAGCTTTCTTT.

The rearrangement links TRBV6-5 to TRBJ1-2, with D uncertain. Germline V CDR1 and CDR2: MNHEY, SVGAGI. CDR3 size: 15 residues. The germline V and J ends were trimmed by 6 bases and 5 bases, with 19 bases remaining between them. The CDR3: CASSLNTGSGYGYTF. The CDR3 DNA reads TGTGCCAGCAGCCTGAATACTGGGTCGGGGTATGGCTACACCTTC.

J is TRBJ2-1 and V is TRBV7-3, with 12 bases lining up with TRBD2. The V gene end was trimmed by 3 bases and the J gene end by 9 bases; junction bases not matched to a gene: 3. Germline V gene sequence: CDR1 SGHTA, CDR2 FQGTGA. This CDR3 has 14 residues. CDR3 region: CASSLTSGSVEQFF. CDR3 nucleotide sequence: TGTGCCAGCAGCTTGACTAGCGGGAGTGTTGAGCAGTTCTTC.

This sequence joins TRBV7-2 and TRBJ1-2; 7 bases map to TRBD1. V was clipped by 5 bases and J by 3 bases; unmatched bases: 6. Germline V gene sequence: CDR1 SGHTA, CDR2 FQGNSA. The CDR3 covers 14 residues. In nucleotides, the CDR3 is TGTGCCAGCAGCCAGAGGGGGCACGACTATGGCTACACCTTC. As protein: CASSQRGHDYGYTF.

The chain uses TRBV2 and TRBJ1-3; D is possibly TRBD1 (6 bases). CDR1 is SNHLY, CDR2 FYNNEI, per germline. The CDR3 loop spans 13 amino acids. The V gene lost 10 bases and the J gene lost 5 bases, with 15 bases spanning the gap. DNA of the CDR3: TGTGCCATCGCGGACAGTAGTAGAAACACCATATATTTT. This encodes CAIADSSRNTIYF.

The chain links TRBV11-2 to TRBJ2-1; 9 positions agree with TRBD2. J was trimmed by 2 bases and V by 2 bases; bases with no gene match: 1. CDR1 is SGHAT and CDR2 is FQNNGV in the germline V gene. The CDR3 sequence is 15 residues long. CDR3 in DNA: TGTGCCAGCAGCTTAAGCGGGAGGACCTACAATGAGCAGTTCTTC. This codes for CASSLSGRTYNEQFF.

This rearrangement joins TRBV18 to TRBJ2-7, with 10 positions matching TRBD1. The CDR3 is 15 amino acids. Germline CDR1 KGHSH, CDR2 LQKENI. V lost 2 bases and J lost 6; bases outside the gene matches: 7. The CDR3 DNA is TGTGCCAGCTCACCATCGGGACAGGGGCCTGGCGAGCAGTACTTC. It specifies CASSPSGQGPGEQYF.

V and J are TRBV28 and TRBJ1-2, with D unresolved. With 6 bases removed from V and 3 bases from J, the gap between germline ends came to 8 bases. CDR3 length: 12 residues. Germline CDR1 and CDR2: MDHEN and SYDVKM. Here the CDR3 reads CASREGHYGYTF. Written as DNA, the CDR3 is TGTGCCAGCAGAGAGGGCCACTATGGCTACACCTTC.

This chain joins TRBV4-1 and TRBJ1-6; tentative D call: TRBD1 (5 bases). V shed 3 bases and J shed 2 bases, with 11 bases lying between them. This CDR3 comprises 16 residues. CDR1 MGHRA and CDR2 YSYEKL come from the germline V gene. In DNA form, the CDR3 reads TGCGCCAGCAGCCAGGCGAAGGGGACCTATAATTCACCCCTCCACTTT. Translation: CASSQAKGTYNSPLHF.

This rearrangement joins TRBV27 to TRBJ1-4, with D perhaps matching TRBD1 (6 bases). There are 13 residues in the CDR3. The germline V gene encodes CDR1 MNHEY and CDR2 SMNVEV (reference sequence). V was trimmed by 4 bases and J by 7 bases, leaving 10 bases between them. The CDR3 sequence: CASSWGRGEKLFF. CDR3 DNA: TGTGCCAGCAGTTGGGGGCGAGGTGAAAAACTGTTTTTT.

CDR3 region: CGALWATEAFF. The CDR3 DNA sequence: TGCGGGGCCTTGTGGGCCACTGAAGCTTTCTTT. V and J are TRBV29-1 and TRBJ1-1, with a possible D match to TRBD1 (5 bases). Germline V gives CDR1 SQVTM, CDR2 ANQGSEA. The CDR3 has 11 amino acids.

This chain connects TRBV4-3 to TRBJ2-5; D unresolved. V was pared by 0 bases and J by 3 bases, with 11 bases between. Per germline, CDR1 LGHNA and CDR2 YSLEER. CDR3 size: 15 residues. CDR3 nucleotides: TGCGCCAGCAGCCAAGATGGCACTCCTGAAGAGACCCAGTACTTC. Its protein is CASSQDGTPEETQYF.

In its sample, this clone was seen once. The CDR3, as DNA: TGTGCCAGCCCGGAGAGTAAAGGCACTGAAGCTTTCTTT. Translating gives CASPESKGTEAFF. The chain joins TRBV18 to TRBJ1-1; D call uncertain. The CDR3 totals 13 residues. CDR1 is KGHSH and CDR2 is LQKENI in the germline V gene. Trimming took off 8 bases at V and 4 bases at J, with 14 bases between the two ends. The full variable domain, with the rest looked up from reference TRBV18 and TRBJ1-1, is NAGVMQNPRHLVRRRGQEARLRCSPMKGHSHVYWYRQLPEEGLKFMVYLQKENIIDESGMPKERFSAEFPKEGPSILRIQQVVRGDSAAYFCASPESKGTEAFFGQGTRLTVV.

The rearrangement joins TRBV24-1 to TRBJ2-1; possible D gene TRBD2, 5 bases. The CDR3 covers 14 residues. CDR1 is KGHDR, CDR2 SFDVKD, per germline. Trimming shortened V by 1 base and J by 9 bases, and 12 bases separated the two germline ends. CDR3 sequence reads: CATSDFATRTEQFF. As DNA, the CDR3 is TGTGCCACCAGTGATTTCGCTACTAGGACTGAGCAGTTCTTC.

This chain connects TRBV5-1 to TRBJ2-2; 8 bases agree with TRBD2. V was pared by 3 bases and J by 1 base, with 5 bases of the junction left unmatched. CDR3 length: 16 residues. The germline V gene encodes CDR1 SGHRS and CDR2 YFSETQ. The CDR3 DNA reads TGCGCCAGCAGCTGGAGAGCGGGGGAGAACACCGGGGAGCTGTTTTTT. Its protein is CASSWRAGENTGELFF. The whole variable domain, remainder taken from reference TRBV5-1 and TRBJ2-2, is KAGVTQTPRYLIKTRGQQVTLSCSPISGHRSVSWYQQTPGQGLQFLFEYFSETQRNKGNFPGRFSGRQFSNSRSEMNVSTLELGDSALYLCASSWRAGENTGELFFGEGSRLTVL.

CDR3 sequence: CASSFLSNNEQFF. The CDR3 DNA follows: TGCGCCAGCAGCTTCCTTAGTAACAATGAGCAGTTCTTC. The gene calls are TRBV5-1 and TRBJ2-1; no firm D call. Germline CDR1 is SGHRS and CDR2 is YFSETQ. V dropped 2 bases and J dropped 5 bases, with 8 bases sitting between them. There are 13 residues in the CDR3.

The V gene is TRBV18, the J gene TRBJ1-1; D unclear. The length of the CDR3 is 13 residues. Germline V gene sequence: CDR1 KGHSH, CDR2 LQKENI. Trimming cost V 6 bases and J 1 base, with 9 bases left between them. In DNA, the CDR3 is TGTGCCAGCTCCGTGGGATGGAACACTGAAGCTTTCTTT. It specifies CASSVGWNTEAFF.

The count of this clone is one. This sequence joins TRBV4-3 and TRBJ1-3; weak D call: TRBD1 (5 bases). This CDR3 is built from 17 residues. Looked up from germline, CDR1 is LGHNA and CDR2 is YSLEER. V lost 1 base, J lost 0 bases, and 13 bases lay in between. The CDR3 spells CASSQGGVPFSGNTIYF. In DNA form, the CDR3 reads TGCGCCAGCAGCCAAGGGGGCGTCCCTTTCTCTGGAAACACCATATATTTT.